This entry features one TCR beta chain sequence. The antigen remains undetermined. The entry originates in a study of post-analysis software for immune sequencing data. Background on the study: Multiple sclerosis in the patients followed relapsing-remitting, secondary progressive and progressive-relapsing courses.

Built from TCR beta cDNA, the libraries had unique molecular identifiers in them. Yield was 500,000 or so cDNA molecules from around 1 to 9.1 million T cells. Via MiXCR, TCRdb re-called the PCR reads, giving one row per CDR3 protein. The sample yields 600,000 to 750,000 distinct CDR3 sequences, 59% seen once. The V gene lost 2 bases and the J gene lost 4 bases, with 16 bases spanning the gap. This CDR3 contains 16 residues. Per germline, CDR1 SGHKS and CDR2 YYEKEE (reference sequence). Whole-study findings and limits: Same-batch samples co-clustered strongly by F measure. Patients had higher frequencies than controls of roughly 5 TRBV segments, including TRBV5-6, TRBV5-1 and TRBV20-1.

What was sequenced was blood. This TCR was sampled from a girl aged 2 to 9 with multiple sclerosis. V and J are TRBV5-5 and TRBJ2-1, with unresolved D. The DNA for the CDR3 is TGTGCCAGCAGCTTCCGATCACGCTGGGATTACAATGAGCAGTTCTTC. As protein: CASSFRSRWDYNEQFF.